This TCR beta chain was identified in a study of early T cells in non-severe SARS-CoV-2 infection. TCRdb itself ran the 5' RACE reads through MiXCR, one entry per CDR3 protein. The table includes about 84,000 distinct CDR3 sequences, 9% to 13% detected once. Per the germline V gene, CDR1 is SGHTA and CDR2 is FQGNSA. The CDR3 totals 14 residues. The V end was cut by 5 bases, the J end by 8 bases, with 18 bases between. The rearrangement joins TRBV7-2 to TRBJ1-2; D possibly corresponds to TRBD1 (5 bases). The sequencing input was whole blood. The origin of this receptor is an adult who was a healthcare worker with PCR-confirmed SARS-CoV-2 infection or an uninfected control (not recorded which). CDR3 protein: CASSRRQGAGGYTF. CDR3 nucleotide sequence: TGTGCCAGCAGCCGTAGGCAGGGAGCAGGAGGCTACACCTTC.